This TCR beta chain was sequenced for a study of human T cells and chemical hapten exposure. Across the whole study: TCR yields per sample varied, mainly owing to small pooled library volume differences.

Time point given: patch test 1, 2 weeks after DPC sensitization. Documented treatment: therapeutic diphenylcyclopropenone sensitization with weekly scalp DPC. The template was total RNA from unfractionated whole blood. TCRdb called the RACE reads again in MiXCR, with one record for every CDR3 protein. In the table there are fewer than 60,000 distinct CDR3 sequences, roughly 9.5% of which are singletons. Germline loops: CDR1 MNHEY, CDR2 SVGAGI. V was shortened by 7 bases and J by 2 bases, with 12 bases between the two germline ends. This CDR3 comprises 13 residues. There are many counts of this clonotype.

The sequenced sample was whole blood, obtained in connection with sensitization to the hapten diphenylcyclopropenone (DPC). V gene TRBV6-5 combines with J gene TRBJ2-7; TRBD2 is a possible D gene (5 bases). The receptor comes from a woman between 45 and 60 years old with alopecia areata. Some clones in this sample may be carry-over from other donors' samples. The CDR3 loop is CASKEDLTYEQYF. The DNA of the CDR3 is TGTGCCAGCAAGGAGGACCTCACCTACGAGCAGTACTTC.